A single sample gave rise to the 10 T cell receptor beta chains below, sequenced in a study of T cell repertoires in cytomegalovirus infection. TCRdb called the reads again in MiXCR, with one record for every CDR3 protein. The sample gives hundreds of thousands of distinct CDR3 sequences, approximately 22% of which show up once; about 20% is in the top ten. The sample consisted of CD8+ T cells from PBMCs. These receptors were obtained from a human donor in good health (CMV status not recorded). Some clones in this sample may be carry-over from other donors' samples.

The V and J genes are TRBV28 and TRBJ1-1; TRBD1 aligns across 7 bases. Looked up from germline, CDR1 is MDHEN and CDR2 is SYDVKM. This CDR3 region has 17 residues. V was clipped by 7 bases and J by 0 bases; unmatched bases: 14. Here the CDR3 reads CASIAPQQGQLNTEAFF. CDR3 nucleotides: TGTGCCAGCATAGCCCCCCAACAGGGGCAACTGAACACTGAAGCTTTCTTT.

This clonotype was detected only a few times. The chain joins TRBV4-1 to TRBJ2-3, with D possibly being TRBD1 or TRBD2 (6 bases each). V gave up 4 bases and J gave up 2 bases, with 19 bases separating them. The CDR3 has 17 residues. Germline values: CDR1 MGHRA, CDR2 YSYEKL. CDR3: CASSPTPWGANTDTQYF. Written as DNA, the CDR3 is TGCGCCAGCAGCCCCACACCCTGGGGGGCCAACACAGATACGCAGTATTTT.

This clonotype was counted a few times. The chain is built from TRBV20-1 and TRBJ1-1; D is undetermined. The CDR3 totals 15 residues. Trimming pared 0 bases from V and 1 base from J, leaving 12 bases between. Germline-derived CDR1 and CDR2 are DFQATT and SNEGSKA (reference sequence). For the CDR3, the DNA is TGCAGTGCTAGAGATTATTCCACAGAGAACACTGAAGCTTTCTTT. This sequence encodes CSARDYSTENTEAFF.

This clonotype was recorded a few times. The rearrangement links TRBV12-3 or TRBV12-4 to TRBJ2-2, with TRBD1 identical over 7 bases. The CDR3 spans 15 residues. V shed 5 bases, J shed 1 base, and the junction held 4 bases outside the gene matches. The CDR3 nucleotides are TGTGCCAGCAGTCCGACAGGGATGAACACCGGGGAGCTGTTTTTT. Amino acid sequence: CASSPTGMNTGELFF.

This clonotype has more than one count but fewer than ten. The gene calls are TRBV11-2 and TRBJ2-2; maybe TRBD2 (7 bases). Trimming cost V 7 bases and J 5 bases, with 20 bases left between them. CDR1 SGHAT and CDR2 FQNNGV come from the germline V gene. The CDR3 covers 16 residues. This CDR3 reads CASNHLTGGLTGELFF. The CDR3 nucleotides read TGTGCCAGCAACCACCTGACGGGGGGCCTAACCGGGGAGCTGTTTTTT.

This clonotype was counted at least ten times. The CDR3 loop is CASSYLAGGPNEQFF. In DNA form, the CDR3 reads TGTGCCAGCAGCTACCTAGCGGGGGGGCCCAATGAGCAGTTCTTC. The V call is TRBV7-2, the J call TRBJ2-1; 12 nucleotides match TRBD2. This CDR3 has 15 amino acids. With V trimmed by 4 bases and J by 6 bases, 4 bases remained unmatched. The germline gives CDR1 SGHTA, CDR2 FQGNSA.

This clonotype showed up just a few times. The gene calls are TRBV7-3 and TRBJ2-2; D unclear. The CDR3 covers 14 residues. Germline assignment: CDR1 SGHTA and CDR2 FQGTGA. V was shortened by 4 bases and J by 5 bases, with 11 bases between the two germline ends. The DNA of the CDR3 is TGTGCCAGCAGCTACGGCCTATGGACCGGGGAGCTGTTTTTT. Encoded protein: CASSYGLWTGELFF.

CDR3 DNA sequence: TGCAGTGCCCTCAGCGGGGGGGCCTCCTACAATGAGCAGTTCTTC. Translated, it gives CSALSGGASYNEQFF. The rearrangement links TRBV20-1 to TRBJ2-1; TRBD2 agrees at 10 bases. CDR3 length: 15 amino acids. Germline V gene sequence: CDR1 DFQATT, CDR2 SNEGSKA (reference sequence). J lost 0 bases, V lost 6 bases, and 5 bases had no gene match.

This clonotype was counted a few times. The gene calls are TRBV6-5 and TRBJ2-1, with TRBD1 matching over 7 bases. The CDR3 has 13 residues. Germline CDR1 and CDR2: MNHEY and SVGAGI. V shed 8 bases and J 3 bases; nucleotides not matched to a gene: 4. The CDR3, as DNA: TGTGCCAGCGCCGGGACAGACTACAATGAGCAGTTCTTC. Translated: CASAGTDYNEQFF.

This clonotype has a count of ten or more. The chain employs TRBV7-8 and TRBJ2-1; the match to TRBD2 covers 13 bases. Germline V gives CDR1 SGHVS, CDR2 FQNEAQ. J gave up 0 bases and V 3 bases, and 14 bases lay outside the gene matches. CDR3 size: 21 residues. CDR3 region: CASSFRLGLAGVPSSYNEQFF. DNA for the CDR3: TGTGCCAGCAGCTTCAGACTCGGACTAGCGGGGGTTCCGAGCTCCTACAATGAGCAGTTCTTC. Full variable domain (missing parts from reference TRBV7-8 and TRBJ2-1): GAGVSQSPRYKVAKRGQDVALRCDPISGHVSLFWYQQALGQGPEFLTYFQNEAQLDKSGLPSDRFFAERPEGSVSTLKIQRTQQEDSAVYLCASSFRLGLAGVPSSYNEQFFGPGTRLTVL.